One and the same sample provided the 21 T cell receptor beta chains below, sequenced in a study of identical twins. Each CDR3 protein gets one entry after TCRdb re-called the 5' RACE reads with MiXCR. In the table there are fewer than 350,000 distinct CDR3 sequences, about 8.3% of which are singletons. A further study also used this sample, focusing on yellow fever vaccine responses in identical twins.

The sample comprised memory (CD45RO+) T cells sorted from blood. The receptors shown here come from a woman aged 18-29 years in good health.

This clonotype was recorded a few times. The J gene is TRBJ1-1, the V gene TRBV6-2 or TRBV6-3; tentative D call: TRBD1 (6 bases). Germline-derived CDR1 and CDR2 are MNHEY and SVGEGT. Trimming shortened V by 1 base and J by 0 bases, and 9 bases separated the two germline ends. This CDR3 has 15 amino acids. The CDR3 loop is CASSYFGGLNTEAFF. The CDR3 nucleotides read TGTGCCAGCAGTTACTTTGGGGGCCTGAACACTGAAGCTTTCTTT.

This clonotype was seen repeatedly, ten times or more. This chain uses TRBV28 with TRBJ1-1; D uncertain. Trimming stripped 3 bases from V and 4 bases from J, with 12 bases between. The CDR3 loop spans 14 amino acids. The germline gives CDR1 MDHEN, CDR2 SYDVKM. As DNA, the CDR3 is TGTGCCAGCAGTTTTGGGTGGAGTGGCACTGAAGCTTTCTTT. Its protein product is CASSFGWSGTEAFF.

This clonotype was seen ten or more times. V and J are TRBV6-1 and TRBJ2-2; 12 positions agree with TRBD1. V dropped 7 bases and J dropped 6; count of bases not matched to a gene: 6. The length of the CDR3 is 15 residues. Germline assignment: CDR1 MNHNS and CDR2 SASEGT. CDR3 sequence reads: CASNPGQGASGELFF. The CDR3, as DNA: TGTGCCAGCAACCCGGGACAGGGGGCTTCCGGGGAGCTGTTTTTT.

This clonotype was counted between two and nine times. The V call is TRBV5-5, the J call TRBJ2-1, with 8 bases aligning to TRBD2. CDR3 length: 16 residues. CDR1 is SGHKS, CDR2 YYEKEE, per germline (reference sequence). The ends lost 3 bases at V and 2 bases at J; junction bases unmatched: 7. The CDR3 loop reads CASSWGGGSAYNEQFF. The CDR3 DNA reads as TGTGCCAGCAGCTGGGGCGGGGGGAGTGCCTACAATGAGCAGTTCTTC. Combining the CDR3 with reference TRBV5-5 and TRBJ2-1 gives the whole variable domain DAGVTQSPTHLIKTRGQQVTLRCSPISGHKSVSWYQQVLGQGPQFIFQYYEKEERGRGNFPDRFSARQFPNYSSELNVNALLLGDSALYLCASSWGGGSAYNEQFFGPGTRLTVL.

This chain joins TRBV20-1 and TRBJ2-4; 12 positions agree with TRBD2. Per the germline V gene, CDR1 is DFQATT and CDR2 is SNEGSKA (reference sequence). J lost 3 bases, V lost 6 bases, and 12 bases had no gene match. The CDR3 sequence is 17 residues long. CDR3 DNA: TGCAGTGCCGCACTAGCGGGGGGAAGGGGTGGCAAAAACATTCAGTACTTC. As protein: CSAALAGGRGGKNIQYF.

This rearrangement joins TRBV12-3 or TRBV12-4 to TRBJ2-7; the match to TRBD1 covers 8 bases. The J segment lost 3 bases and the V segment lost 5 bases, leaving 6 bases of the junction unmatched. The CDR3 has 14 amino acids. The CDR3 nucleotides are TGTGCCAGCAGTGAATCCGGGACAGGCTACGAGCAGTACTTC. Translating it yields CASSESGTGYEQYF.

V and J are TRBV7-4 and TRBJ1-4; perhaps TRBD1 as D (5 bases). The CDR3 is 17 residues long. Between the trimmed V and J ends, which lost 4 bases and 3 bases, there was a span of 18 bases. CDR1 is SGHVT, CDR2 SQSDAQ, per germline. The CDR3 nucleotides are TGTGCCAGCAGCTCCACAGTAGGGAGAGGGGCTAATGAAAAACTGTTTTTT. Encoded protein: CASSSTVGRGANEKLFF.

The J gene is TRBJ1-1, the V gene TRBV9; D is unresolved. The CDR3 is 16 residues long. Germline assignment: CDR1 SGDLS and CDR2 YYNGEE. Trimming took off 0 bases at V and 4 bases at J, with 16 bases between the two ends. The CDR3: CASSVGQGRGFTEAFF. The CDR3 coding sequence is TGTGCCAGCAGCGTAGGGCAAGGACGAGGGTTCACTGAAGCTTTCTTT.

This clonotype has just a few counts. This chain uses TRBV24-1 with TRBJ2-1; 11 bases match TRBD2. Germline CDR1 and CDR2: KGHDR and SFDVKD. Unmatched junction bases numbered 3, after V lost 6 bases and J lost 3 bases. This CDR3 has 15 amino acids. For the CDR3, the DNA is TGTGCCACCAGTCTAGCGGGGGGCAACTACAATGAGCAGTTCTTC. Protein product: CATSLAGGNYNEQFF.

This clonotype was picked up a small number of times. This sequence joins TRBV4-2 and TRBJ2-7; D not resolved. This CDR3 is built from 15 residues. Germline V gene lookup returns CDR1 LGHNA and CDR2 YNFKEQ. V lost 0 bases and J lost 3, with 12 bases in between. In DNA form, the CDR3 reads TGTGCCAGCAGCCAAGATAACGCAGGATTCTACGAGCAGTACTTC. It encodes CASSQDNAGFYEQYF.

In its sample, this clonotype was seen many times. This sequence joins TRBV3-1 and TRBJ2-7, with D perhaps TRBD2 (6 bases). CDR3 size: 13 residues. In germline, CDR1 is LGHDT, CDR2 YNNKEL (reference sequence). The V gene lost 4 bases and the J gene lost 2 bases, with 9 bases spanning the gap. The CDR3 sequence: CASSRERAYEQYF. In nucleotides, the CDR3 is TGTGCCAGCAGCCGAGAGCGGGCCTACGAGCAGTACTTC.

The genes are TRBV6-2 or TRBV6-3 and TRBJ1-2, with D perhaps TRBD1 (6 bases). The V end was cut by 5 bases, the J end by 7 bases, with 20 bases between. Per germline, CDR1 MNHEY and CDR2 SVGEGT. The CDR3 has 15 amino acids. DNA of the CDR3: TGTGCCAGCAGTCACCACGGGGCGGGGGCCGGTGGCTACACCTTC. Translation: CASSHHGAGAGGYTF.

The chain has TRBV2 and TRBJ1-1; D remains unclear. Germline V gene sequence: CDR1 SNHLY, CDR2 FYNNEI. Trimming took 7 bases from V and 3 from J, leaving 9 bases between them. CDR3 length: 12 amino acids. The chain's CDR3 is CASMGMDTEAFF. The CDR3 nucleotides read TGTGCCAGCATGGGGATGGACACTGAAGCTTTCTTT.

In this sample, this clonotype turned up a few times. The chain couples TRBV6-1 to TRBJ2-5, with D perhaps TRBD1 or TRBD2 (6 bases each). The CDR3 consists of 16 residues. CDR1 and CDR2 (germline): MNHNS, SASEGT. The ends were cut back, 8 bases at V and 2 bases at J, with 21 bases in the middle. CDR3 coding DNA: TGTGCCAGCGGGAGGACCATAACACAGGGACAAGAGACCCAGTACTTC. This encodes CASGRTITQGQETQYF.

This clonotype was counted at least ten times. The chain combines TRBV13 with TRBJ1-6; D unresolved. This CDR3 spans 13 amino acids. The germline CDR1 and CDR2 sequences are PRHDT and FYEKMQ (reference sequence). Trimming removed 6 bases at V and 12 bases at J, with 15 bases between. The CDR3 DNA follows: TGTGCCAGCAGGGAACGGGCCCTGGGACCCCTCCACTTT. Amino acids: CASRERALGPLHF.

The J gene is TRBJ2-5, the V gene TRBV6-1; 8 bases are a match to TRBD1. The trim removed 5 bases at V and 2 bases at J, leaving 7 bases unmatched. CDR1 is MNHNS and CDR2 is SASEGT in the germline V gene. The CDR3 runs 15 residues. The CDR3 spells CASSTGQGGQETQYF. CDR3 in DNA: TGTGCCAGCAGTACCGGACAGGGTGGACAAGAGACCCAGTACTTC.

This clonotype was counted at least ten times. One junction end disagrees with the germline gene, perhaps due to a read error. The CDR3 bases are TGTGCCAGCAGCTTGGGCCCGGGCCTCTCCGACGAGCAGTACTTC. This sequence encodes CASSLGPGLSDEQYF. V is TRBV7-2 and J is TRBJ2-7; D is unresolved. Per the germline V gene, CDR1 is SGHTA and CDR2 is FQGNSA. This CDR3 is built from 15 residues.

This chain joins TRBV3-1 and TRBJ2-5; the D is unclear. This CDR3 spans 14 amino acids. CDR1 and CDR2 from the germline V gene are LGHDT and YNNKEL (reference sequence). Trimming removed 3 bases from V and 4 bases from J, with 12 bases in between. In nucleotides, the CDR3 is TGTGCCAGCAGCCACGGACCTCCCGCAGAGACCCAGTACTTC. It yields the protein CASSHGPPAETQYF.

The chain joins TRBV6-1 to TRBJ2-5; 9 nucleotides line up with TRBD2. The CDR3 loop spans 16 amino acids. CDR1 and CDR2 from the germline V gene are MNHNS and SASEGT. Trimming at V came to 1 base and at J to 4 bases, leaving 7 bases not matched to a gene. Here the CDR3 reads CASSEEGLAHGETQYF. Written as DNA, the CDR3 is TGTGCCAGCAGTGAAGAGGGACTAGCCCACGGAGAGACCCAGTACTTC.

The rearrangement links TRBV3-1 to TRBJ2-7, with D perhaps TRBD1 (5 bases). V shed 1 base and J shed 0 bases, with 10 bases lying between them. The CDR3 covers 15 residues. CDR1 and CDR2 from the germline V gene are LGHDT and YNNKEL (reference sequence). The CDR3 DNA reads TGTGCCAGCAGCCAAGGACCCCAGGGCTCCTACGAGCAGTACTTC. Residues: CASSQGPQGSYEQYF.

In this sample, this clonotype turned up a few times. The V and J genes are TRBV29-1 and TRBJ1-2, with 7 bases fitting TRBD1. The V segment lost 6 bases and the J segment 8 bases; nucleotides outside the gene matches: 24. This CDR3 has 17 amino acids. The germline V gene has CDR1 SQVTM and CDR2 ANQGSEA. CDR3 region: CSVPDRGAGGSKKGYTF. The CDR3 nucleotides read TGCAGCGTCCCCGACCGAGGAGCAGGGGGGTCGAAAAAAGGCTACACCTTC.